The 18 T cell receptor beta chains given below trace back to one sample, sequenced in a study of control samples from healthy donors and cancer patients. The table came from immunoSEQ multiplex PCR; TCRdb's copy has only in-frame clones and leaves some out. The data show 350,000 to 450,000 clones, with over 75% seen just once and just under 6.5% held by the top ten. The sequencing input was PBMCs. These receptors came from a man aged 40-49 years with head and neck cancer.

A single count supports this clone. The chain uses TRBV7-2 and TRBJ2-5; D may be TRBD2 (5 bases). V was clipped by 5 bases and J by 9 bases, with 19 bases between them. This CDR3 is 14 amino acids long. The germline CDR1 and CDR2 sequences are SGHTA and FQGNSA. The DNA for the CDR3 is TGTGCCAGCAGCATCTACGGGATGAAGGAGGCCCAGTACTTC. This gives the protein CASSIYGMKEAQYF.

Turning to this clone: Compared with germline, one end of the junction differs, possibly owing to a read error. The chain combines TRBV19 with TRBJ1-2, with D uncertain. CDR3 length equals 15 residues. CDR1 and CDR2 (germline): LNHDA, SQIVND (reference sequence). CDR3 amino acids: CASSILAGGGYRYTF. The CDR3 DNA is TGTGCCAGTAGTATTCTGGCAGGAGGTGGCTATCGCTACACCTTC.

This sequence joins TRBV4-2 and TRBJ1-6, with D perhaps matching TRBD1 (6 bases). V lost 9 bases and J lost 9, with 9 bases in between. Per germline, CDR1 LGHNA and CDR2 YNFKEQ. The CDR3 has 11 amino acids. The CDR3 sequence: CARSRGSPLHF. Here the CDR3 DNA reads TGTGCCAGGTCCAGGGGTTCACCCCTCCACTTT.

This chain joins TRBV7-8 and TRBJ1-6; D is uncertain. Looked up from germline, CDR1 is SGHVS and CDR2 is FQNEAQ. The CDR3 consists of 14 residues. The V gene lost 1 base and the J gene lost 3 bases, with 4 bases spanning the gap. CDR3 coding DNA: TGTGCCAGCAGCTTAGGGTTCTATAATTCACCCCTCCACTTT. Its protein is CASSLGFYNSPLHF.

This chain joins TRBV5-1 and TRBJ2-3; 10 bases match TRBD1. Germline V gene lookup returns CDR1 SGHRS and CDR2 YFSETQ. V was pared by 3 bases and J by 2 bases, with 3 bases of the junction left unmatched. The CDR3 loop spans 15 amino acids. CDR3 sequence (DNA): TGCGCCAGCAGCTGGGACAGGGGATACACAGATACGCAGTATTTT. Encoded protein: CASSWDRGYTDTQYF.

The chain recombines TRBV28 with TRBJ2-7; 9 positions agree with TRBD1. CDR1 is MDHEN and CDR2 is SYDVKM in the germline V gene. CDR3 length: 16 amino acids. Trimming removed 6 bases from V and 3 bases from J; junction bases left unmatched: 12. CDR3 in DNA: TGTGCCAGCAGCCCCCGCCCCGGACAGGGGTACTACGAGCAGTACTTC. Protein: CASSPRPGQGYYEQYF.

V and J are TRBV6-5 and TRBJ2-3, with TRBD1 matching 7 bases. The CDR3 sequence is 14 residues long. Germline assignment: CDR1 MNHEY and CDR2 SVGAGI. The junction had 6 bases not matched to a gene; V was cut back by 6 bases and J by 3 bases. The CDR3 spells CASSVDRRTDTQYF. CDR3 sequence (DNA): TGTGCCAGCAGCGTGGACAGGAGAACAGATACGCAGTATTTT.

The chain employs TRBV4-3 and TRBJ2-1; 12 nucleotides line up with TRBD2. This CDR3 is 18 amino acids long. V dropped 4 bases and J dropped 10; count of bases not matched to a gene: 17. CDR1 and CDR2 from the germline V gene are LGHNA and YSLEER. The CDR3 reads CASSPGTSGPFGSSEQFF. The DNA for the CDR3 is TGCGCCAGCAGCCCCGGGACTAGCGGGCCCTTCGGATCATCGGAGCAGTTCTTC.

J is TRBJ2-1 and V is TRBV7-9; TRBD2 matches 10 bases. This CDR3 contains 15 residues. CDR1 SEHNR and CDR2 FQNEAQ come from the germline V gene (reference sequence). The junction had 8 bases not matched to a gene; V was cut back by 5 bases and J by 7 bases. The CDR3 protein is CASSPAGTSENEQFF. The CDR3 nucleotides are TGTGCCAGCAGCCCAGCCGGGACTAGCGAGAATGAGCAGTTCTTC.

This chain links TRBV5-1 with TRBJ2-7, with 11 bases matching TRBD2. With V trimmed by 3 bases and J by 2 bases, 1 base remained unmatched. Germline V CDR1 and CDR2: SGHRS, YFSETQ. The CDR3 runs to 14 residues. The CDR3 coding sequence is TGCGCCAGCAGCTCGACTAGCGGGGCCTACGAGCAGTACTTC. It specifies CASSSTSGAYEQYF. Based on the CDR3 plus reference TRBV5-1 and TRBJ2-7, the full variable domain is KAGVTQTPRYLIKTRGQQVTLSCSPISGHRSVSWYQQTPGQGLQFLFEYFSETQRNKGNFPGRFSGRQFSNSRSEMNVSTLELGDSALYLCASSSTSGAYEQYFGPGTRLTVT.

The chain carries TRBV11-3 and TRBJ2-6; a weak D match, TRBD2 (5 bases). CDR3 length equals 15 residues. V was pared by 8 bases and J by 2 bases, with 13 bases between. Germline V gene lookup returns CDR1 SGHNT and CDR2 YENEEA. The CDR3 bases are TGTGCCAGCTCACCCGGGATTGCTGGGGCCAACGTCCTGACTTTC. Translated: CASSPGIAGANVLTF.

The chain is built from TRBV6-6 and TRBJ1-5; D gene uncertain. V was shortened by 0 bases and J by 2 bases, with 5 bases between the two germline ends. Germline V CDR1 and CDR2: MNHNY, SVGAGI (reference sequence). The CDR3 consists of 14 residues. CDR3 region: CASSYSMGNQPQHF. The CDR3 DNA is TGTGCCAGCAGTTACTCGATGGGCAATCAGCCCCAGCATTTT.

The chain links TRBV4-1 to TRBJ2-7; tentative D call: TRBD2 (6 bases). This CDR3 is built from 18 residues. The V end lost 2 bases, the J end lost 2 bases, and 22 bases lay between the germline ends. From germline, CDR1 is MGHRA and CDR2 YSYEKL. The CDR3, as DNA: TGCGCCAGCAGCCAAAAACAGGACGGGCGGGGACGAGCCTACGAGCAGTACTTC. It specifies CASSQKQDGRGRAYEQYF.

The rearrangement links TRBV11-2 to TRBJ2-1; TRBD1 is a possible D gene (5 bases). Germline V CDR1 and CDR2: SGHAT, FQNNGV. The ends were cut back, 2 bases at V and 0 bases at J, with 8 bases in the middle. This CDR3 comprises 15 residues. The CDR3 nucleotides read TGTGCCAGCAGCTTACAGGGTAGCTCCTACAATGAGCAGTTCTTC. Protein sequence: CASSLQGSSYNEQFF.

This chain joins TRBV5-1 and TRBJ2-2; TRBD1 agrees at 7 bases. The CDR3 totals 15 residues. The junction had 7 bases not matched to a gene; V was cut back by 4 bases and J by 4 bases. The germline gives CDR1 SGHRS, CDR2 YFSETQ. CDR3 amino acids: CASSLTGSGTGELFF. Here the CDR3 DNA reads TGCGCCAGCAGCCTGACAGGGTCCGGCACCGGGGAGCTGTTTTTT.

As DNA, the CDR3 is TGCGCCAGCAGCTTGGACTTACAGGATAATTCACCCCTCCACTTT. Encoded protein: CASSLDLQDNSPLHF. The chain couples TRBV5-1 to TRBJ1-6; possibly TRBD1 for D (5 bases). The CDR3 has 15 amino acids. Germline values: CDR1 SGHRS, CDR2 YFSETQ. With 0 bases removed from V and 5 bases from J, the gap between germline ends came to 9 bases.

The chain uses TRBV24-1 and TRBJ2-3, with D possibly matching TRBD2 (6 bases). V dropped 3 bases and J dropped 0 bases, with 9 bases sitting between them. The CDR3 has 15 residues. CDR1 is KGHDR, CDR2 SFDVKD, per germline. The CDR3, as DNA: TGTGCCACCAGTGATCCGGGGGTGAGCACAGATACGCAGTATTTT. This translates into CATSDPGVSTDTQYF.

This sequence joins TRBV19 and TRBJ1-2; D gene unclear. From germline, CDR1 is LNHDA and CDR2 SQIVND (reference sequence). The CDR3 extends over 14 amino acids. V was shortened by 7 bases and J by 2 bases, with 14 bases between the two germline ends. CDR3 in amino acids: CASTLRSQNYGYTF. The CDR3 bases are TGTGCCAGTACCCTTAGATCCCAGAACTATGGCTACACCTTC.